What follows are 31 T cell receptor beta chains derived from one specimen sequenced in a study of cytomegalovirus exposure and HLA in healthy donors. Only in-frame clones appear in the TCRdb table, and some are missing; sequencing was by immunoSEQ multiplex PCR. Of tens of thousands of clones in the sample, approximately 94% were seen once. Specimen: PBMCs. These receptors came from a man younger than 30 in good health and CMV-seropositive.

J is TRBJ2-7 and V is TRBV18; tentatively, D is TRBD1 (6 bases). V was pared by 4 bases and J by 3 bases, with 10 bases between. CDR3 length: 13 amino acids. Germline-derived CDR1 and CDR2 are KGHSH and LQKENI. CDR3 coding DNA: TGTGCCAGCTCACGCACAGGGTTCTACGAGCAGTACTTC. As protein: CASSRTGFYEQYF.

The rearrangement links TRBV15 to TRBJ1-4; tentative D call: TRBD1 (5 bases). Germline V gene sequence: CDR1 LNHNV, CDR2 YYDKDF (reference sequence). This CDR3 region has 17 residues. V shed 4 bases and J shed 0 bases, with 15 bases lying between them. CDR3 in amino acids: CATSTDRGPATNEKLFF. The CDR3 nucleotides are TGTGCCACCAGCACAGACAGAGGGCCCGCAACTAATGAAAAACTGTTTTTT. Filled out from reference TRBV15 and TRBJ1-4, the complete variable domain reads DAMVIQNPRYQVTQFGKPVTLSCSQTLNHNVMYWYQQKSSQAPKLLFHYYDKDFNNEADTPDNFQSRRPNTSFCFLDIRSPGLGDTAMYLCATSTDRGPATNEKLFFGSGTQLSVL.

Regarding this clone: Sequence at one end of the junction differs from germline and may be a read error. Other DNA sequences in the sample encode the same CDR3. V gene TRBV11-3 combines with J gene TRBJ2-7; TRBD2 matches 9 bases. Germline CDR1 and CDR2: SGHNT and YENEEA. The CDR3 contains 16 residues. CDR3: CASSFIAGAGTYEQYF. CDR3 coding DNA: TGTGCCAGCAGCTTTATAGCGGGAGCTGGGACCTACGAGCAATACTTC.

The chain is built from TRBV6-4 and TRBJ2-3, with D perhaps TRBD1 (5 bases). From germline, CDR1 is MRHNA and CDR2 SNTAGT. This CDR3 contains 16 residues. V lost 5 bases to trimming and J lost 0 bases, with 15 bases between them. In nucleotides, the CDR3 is TGTGCCAGCAGTACCCAGACAGTTTATAGCACAGATACGCAGTATTTT. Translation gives CASSTQTVYSTDTQYF.

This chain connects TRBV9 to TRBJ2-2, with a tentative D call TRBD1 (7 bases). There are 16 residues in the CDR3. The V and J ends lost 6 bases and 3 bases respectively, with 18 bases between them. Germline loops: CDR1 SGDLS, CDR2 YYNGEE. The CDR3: CASTSRGTVDTGELFF. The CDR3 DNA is TGTGCCAGCACCTCTCGCGGGACAGTGGACACCGGGGAGCTGTTTTTT.

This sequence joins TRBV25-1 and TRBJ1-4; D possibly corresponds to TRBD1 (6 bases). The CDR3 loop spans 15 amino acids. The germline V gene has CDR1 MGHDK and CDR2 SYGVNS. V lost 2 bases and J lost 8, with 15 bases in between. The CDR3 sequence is CASSEPTGLKEKLFF. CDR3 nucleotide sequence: TGTGCCAGCAGTGAACCTACAGGGTTGAAGGAAAAACTGTTTTTT.

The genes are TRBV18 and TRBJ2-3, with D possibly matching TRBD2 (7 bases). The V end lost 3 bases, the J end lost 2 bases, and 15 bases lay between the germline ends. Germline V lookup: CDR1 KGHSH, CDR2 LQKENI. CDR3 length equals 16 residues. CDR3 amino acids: CASSPQEGGDTDTQYF. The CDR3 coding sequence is TGTGCCAGCTCACCTCAGGAGGGGGGGGACACAGATACGCAGTATTTT. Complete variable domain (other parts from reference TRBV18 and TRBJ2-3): NAGVMQNPRHLVRRRGQEARLRCSPMKGHSHVYWYRQLPEEGLKFMVYLQKENIIDESGMPKERFSAEFPKEGPSILRIQQVVRGDSAAYFCASSPQEGGDTDTQYFGPGTRLTVL.

The chain's CDR3 is CASSRGPVRGGGYTF. CDR3 sequence (DNA): TGCGCCAGCAGCCGCGGGCCAGTTCGGGGGGGTGGCTACACCTTC. The chain employs TRBV4-1 and TRBJ1-2; tentatively, D is TRBD1 (5 bases). V shed 4 bases and J shed 7 bases, with 19 bases lying between them. The germline V gene has CDR1 MGHRA and CDR2 YSYEKL. This CDR3 is 15 amino acids long.

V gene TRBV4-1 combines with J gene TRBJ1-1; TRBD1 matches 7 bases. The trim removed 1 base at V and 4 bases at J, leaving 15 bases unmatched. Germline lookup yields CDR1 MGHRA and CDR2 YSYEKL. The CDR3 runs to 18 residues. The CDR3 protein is CASSQAPEDNRGATEAFF. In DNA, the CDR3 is TGCGCCAGCAGCCAAGCCCCGGAGGATAACAGGGGAGCCACTGAAGCTTTCTTT.

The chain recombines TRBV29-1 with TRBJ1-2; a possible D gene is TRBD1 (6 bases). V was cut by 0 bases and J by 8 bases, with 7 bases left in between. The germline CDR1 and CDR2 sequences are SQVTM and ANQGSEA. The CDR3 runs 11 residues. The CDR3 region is CSVEDRGGYTF. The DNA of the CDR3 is TGCAGCGTTGAAGACAGGGGCGGCTACACCTTC.

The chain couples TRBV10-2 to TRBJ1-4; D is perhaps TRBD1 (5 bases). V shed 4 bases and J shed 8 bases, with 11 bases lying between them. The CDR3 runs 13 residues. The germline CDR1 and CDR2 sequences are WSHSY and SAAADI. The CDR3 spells CASSVGAAEKLFF. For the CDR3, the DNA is TGCGCCAGCAGTGTTGGGGCAGCAGAAAAACTGTTTTTT.

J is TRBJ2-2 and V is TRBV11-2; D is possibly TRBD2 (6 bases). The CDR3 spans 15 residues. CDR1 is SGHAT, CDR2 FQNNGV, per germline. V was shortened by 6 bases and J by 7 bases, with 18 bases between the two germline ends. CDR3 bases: TGTGCCAGCAGTTACTTTGGAGGGACGGGCGGGGAGCTGTTTTTT. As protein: CASSYFGGTGGELFF.

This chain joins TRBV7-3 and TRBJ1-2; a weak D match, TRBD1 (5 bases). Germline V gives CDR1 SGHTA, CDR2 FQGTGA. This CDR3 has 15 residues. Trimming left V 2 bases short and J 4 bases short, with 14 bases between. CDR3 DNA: TGTGCCAGCAGCTTACTGGGGGAGGATCGCTATGGCTACACCTTC. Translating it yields CASSLLGEDRYGYTF.

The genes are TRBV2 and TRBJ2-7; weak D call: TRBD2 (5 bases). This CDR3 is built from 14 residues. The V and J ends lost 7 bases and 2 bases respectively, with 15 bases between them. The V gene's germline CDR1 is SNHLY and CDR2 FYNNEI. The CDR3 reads CASIGIARTYEQYF. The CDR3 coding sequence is TGTGCCAGCATAGGAATAGCGCGAACCTACGAGCAGTACTTC.

The DNA of the CDR3 is TGTGCCAGTAAGCCGGACAGAAATAGCAATCAGCCCCAGCATTTT. It is translated as CASKPDRNSNQPQHF. The chain joins TRBV19 to TRBJ1-5; the D gene is possibly TRBD1 (6 bases). CDR3 length: 15 residues. V gave up 7 bases and J gave up 0 bases, with 13 bases separating them. Germline CDR1 LNHDA, CDR2 SQIVND (reference sequence).

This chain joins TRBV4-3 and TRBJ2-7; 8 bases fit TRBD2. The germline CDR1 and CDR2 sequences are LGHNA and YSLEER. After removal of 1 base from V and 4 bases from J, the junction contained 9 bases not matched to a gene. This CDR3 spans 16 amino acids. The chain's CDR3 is CASSQALPGLDYEQYF. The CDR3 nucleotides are TGCGCCAGCAGCCAAGCTTTACCGGGACTAGATTACGAGCAGTACTTC.

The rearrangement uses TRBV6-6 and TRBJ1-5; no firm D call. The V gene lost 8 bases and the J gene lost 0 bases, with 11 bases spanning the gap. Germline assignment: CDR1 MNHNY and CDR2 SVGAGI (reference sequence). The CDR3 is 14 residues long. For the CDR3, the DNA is TGTGCCAGCCAACACCTTTATAGCAATCAGCCCCAGCATTTT. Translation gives CASQHLYSNQPQHF.

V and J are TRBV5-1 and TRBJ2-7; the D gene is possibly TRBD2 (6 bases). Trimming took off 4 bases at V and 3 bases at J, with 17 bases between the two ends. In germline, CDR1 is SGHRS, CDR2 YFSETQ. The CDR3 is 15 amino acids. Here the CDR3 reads CASSPPAEEGYEQYF. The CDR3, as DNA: TGCGCCAGCAGCCCTCCTGCGGAGGAGGGCTACGAGCAGTACTTC.

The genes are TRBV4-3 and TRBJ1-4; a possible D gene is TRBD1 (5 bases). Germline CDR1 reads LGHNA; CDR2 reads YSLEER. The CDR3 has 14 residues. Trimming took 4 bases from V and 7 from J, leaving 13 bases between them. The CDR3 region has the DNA TGCGCCAGCAGCCCGGGGGGGTTTAGTGAAAAACTGTTTTTT. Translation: CASSPGGFSEKLFF.

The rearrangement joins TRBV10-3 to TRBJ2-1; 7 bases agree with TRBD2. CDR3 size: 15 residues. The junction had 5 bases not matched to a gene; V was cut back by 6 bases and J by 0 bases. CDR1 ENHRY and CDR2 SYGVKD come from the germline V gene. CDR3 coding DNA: TGTGCCATCAGGCTAGCGGAAAGCTCCTACAATGAGCAGTTCTTC. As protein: CAIRLAESSYNEQFF.

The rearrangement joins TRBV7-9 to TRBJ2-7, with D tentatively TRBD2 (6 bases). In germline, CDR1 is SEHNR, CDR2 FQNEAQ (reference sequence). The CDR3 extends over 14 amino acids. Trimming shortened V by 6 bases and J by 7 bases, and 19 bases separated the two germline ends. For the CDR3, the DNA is TGTGCCAGCAGGGGTGGGGAGGAGCTGGAGGAGCAGTACTTC. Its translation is CASRGGEELEEQYF.

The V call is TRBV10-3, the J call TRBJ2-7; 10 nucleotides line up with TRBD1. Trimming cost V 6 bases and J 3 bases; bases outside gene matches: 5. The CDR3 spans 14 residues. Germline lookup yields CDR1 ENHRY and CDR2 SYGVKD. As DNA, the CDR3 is TGTGCCATCAGGCGCCGGGACAGGGGCTACGAGCAGTACTTC. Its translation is CAIRRRDRGYEQYF.

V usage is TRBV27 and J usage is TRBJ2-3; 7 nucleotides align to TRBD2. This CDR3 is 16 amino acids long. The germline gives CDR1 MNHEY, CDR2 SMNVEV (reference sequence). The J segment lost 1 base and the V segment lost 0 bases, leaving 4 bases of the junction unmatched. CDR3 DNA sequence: TGTGCCAGCAGTTTATCGAGCGGGGTGGGCACAGATACGCAGTATTTT. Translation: CASSLSSGVGTDTQYF.

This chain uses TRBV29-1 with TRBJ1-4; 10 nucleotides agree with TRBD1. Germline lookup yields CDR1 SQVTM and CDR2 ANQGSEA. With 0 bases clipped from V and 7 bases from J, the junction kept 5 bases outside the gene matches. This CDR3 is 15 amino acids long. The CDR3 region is CSVEDRDRGGEKLFF. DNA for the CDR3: TGCAGCGTTGAAGATCGGGACAGGGGAGGTGAAAAACTGTTTTTT.

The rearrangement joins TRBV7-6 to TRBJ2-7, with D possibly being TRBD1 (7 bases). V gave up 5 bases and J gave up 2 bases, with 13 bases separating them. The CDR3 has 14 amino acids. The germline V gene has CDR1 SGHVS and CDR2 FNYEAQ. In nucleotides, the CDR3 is TGTGCCAGCAGCCCAGGGGGGAGTACCTACGAGCAGTACTTC. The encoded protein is CASSPGGSTYEQYF.

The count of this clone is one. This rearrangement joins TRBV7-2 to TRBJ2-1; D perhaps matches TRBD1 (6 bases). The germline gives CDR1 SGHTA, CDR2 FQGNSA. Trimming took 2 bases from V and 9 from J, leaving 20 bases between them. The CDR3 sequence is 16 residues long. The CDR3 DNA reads TGTGCCAGCAGCTTATCGTTCAGGGGCCTAGCAGCTGAGCAGTTCTTC. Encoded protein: CASSLSFRGLAAEQFF.

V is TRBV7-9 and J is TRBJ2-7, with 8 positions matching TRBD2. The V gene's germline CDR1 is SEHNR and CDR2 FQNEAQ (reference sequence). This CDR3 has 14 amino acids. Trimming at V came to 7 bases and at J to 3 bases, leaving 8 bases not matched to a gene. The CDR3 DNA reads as TGTGCCAGCACCCTGGGCCGGGGGGGCTACGAGCAGTACTTC. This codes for CASTLGRGGYEQYF.

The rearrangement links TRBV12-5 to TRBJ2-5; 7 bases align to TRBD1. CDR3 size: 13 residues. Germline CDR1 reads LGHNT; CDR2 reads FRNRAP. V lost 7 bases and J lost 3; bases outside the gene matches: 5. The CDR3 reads CASVFGTEETQYF. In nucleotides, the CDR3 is TGTGCTAGTGTTTTCGGGACAGAAGAGACCCAGTACTTC.

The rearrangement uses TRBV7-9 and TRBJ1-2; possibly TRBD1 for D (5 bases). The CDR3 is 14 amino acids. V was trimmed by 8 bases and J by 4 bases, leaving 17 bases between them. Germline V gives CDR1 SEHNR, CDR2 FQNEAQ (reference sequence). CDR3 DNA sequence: TGTGCCAGCGGGGCGCAGACAACCAGCTATGGCTACACCTTC. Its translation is CASGAQTTSYGYTF.

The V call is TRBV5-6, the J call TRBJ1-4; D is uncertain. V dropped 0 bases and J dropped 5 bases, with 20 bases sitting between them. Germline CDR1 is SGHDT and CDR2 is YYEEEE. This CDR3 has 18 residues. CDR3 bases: TGTGCCAGCAGCTTGGGGTTACAAAATCCAACTAAAAATGAAAAACTGTTTTTT. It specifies CASSLGLQNPTKNEKLFF.

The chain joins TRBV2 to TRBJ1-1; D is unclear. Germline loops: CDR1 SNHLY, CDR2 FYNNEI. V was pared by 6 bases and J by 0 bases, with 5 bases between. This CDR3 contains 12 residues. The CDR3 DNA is TGTGCCAGCAGGAGGTTGAACACTGAAGCTTTCTTT. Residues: CASRRLNTEAFF.